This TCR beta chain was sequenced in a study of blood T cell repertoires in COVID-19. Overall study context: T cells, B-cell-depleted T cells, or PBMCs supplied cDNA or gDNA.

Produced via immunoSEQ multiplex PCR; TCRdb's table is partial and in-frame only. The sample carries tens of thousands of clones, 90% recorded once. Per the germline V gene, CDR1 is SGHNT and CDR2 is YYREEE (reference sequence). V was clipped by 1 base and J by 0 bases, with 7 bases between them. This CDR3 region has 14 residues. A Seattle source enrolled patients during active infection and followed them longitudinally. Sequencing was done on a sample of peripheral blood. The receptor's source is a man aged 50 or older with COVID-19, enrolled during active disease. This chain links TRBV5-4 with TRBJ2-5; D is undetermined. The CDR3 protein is CASSLKAYQETQYF. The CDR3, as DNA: TGTGCCAGCAGCTTGAAAGCGTACCAAGAGACCCAGTACTTC. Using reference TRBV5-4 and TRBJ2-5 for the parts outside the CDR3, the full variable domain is ETGVTQSPTHLIKTRGQQVTLRCSSQSGHNTVSWYQQALGQGPQFIFQYYREEENGRGNFPPRFSGLQFPNYSSELNVNALELDDSALYLCASSLKAYQETQYFGPGTRLLVL.